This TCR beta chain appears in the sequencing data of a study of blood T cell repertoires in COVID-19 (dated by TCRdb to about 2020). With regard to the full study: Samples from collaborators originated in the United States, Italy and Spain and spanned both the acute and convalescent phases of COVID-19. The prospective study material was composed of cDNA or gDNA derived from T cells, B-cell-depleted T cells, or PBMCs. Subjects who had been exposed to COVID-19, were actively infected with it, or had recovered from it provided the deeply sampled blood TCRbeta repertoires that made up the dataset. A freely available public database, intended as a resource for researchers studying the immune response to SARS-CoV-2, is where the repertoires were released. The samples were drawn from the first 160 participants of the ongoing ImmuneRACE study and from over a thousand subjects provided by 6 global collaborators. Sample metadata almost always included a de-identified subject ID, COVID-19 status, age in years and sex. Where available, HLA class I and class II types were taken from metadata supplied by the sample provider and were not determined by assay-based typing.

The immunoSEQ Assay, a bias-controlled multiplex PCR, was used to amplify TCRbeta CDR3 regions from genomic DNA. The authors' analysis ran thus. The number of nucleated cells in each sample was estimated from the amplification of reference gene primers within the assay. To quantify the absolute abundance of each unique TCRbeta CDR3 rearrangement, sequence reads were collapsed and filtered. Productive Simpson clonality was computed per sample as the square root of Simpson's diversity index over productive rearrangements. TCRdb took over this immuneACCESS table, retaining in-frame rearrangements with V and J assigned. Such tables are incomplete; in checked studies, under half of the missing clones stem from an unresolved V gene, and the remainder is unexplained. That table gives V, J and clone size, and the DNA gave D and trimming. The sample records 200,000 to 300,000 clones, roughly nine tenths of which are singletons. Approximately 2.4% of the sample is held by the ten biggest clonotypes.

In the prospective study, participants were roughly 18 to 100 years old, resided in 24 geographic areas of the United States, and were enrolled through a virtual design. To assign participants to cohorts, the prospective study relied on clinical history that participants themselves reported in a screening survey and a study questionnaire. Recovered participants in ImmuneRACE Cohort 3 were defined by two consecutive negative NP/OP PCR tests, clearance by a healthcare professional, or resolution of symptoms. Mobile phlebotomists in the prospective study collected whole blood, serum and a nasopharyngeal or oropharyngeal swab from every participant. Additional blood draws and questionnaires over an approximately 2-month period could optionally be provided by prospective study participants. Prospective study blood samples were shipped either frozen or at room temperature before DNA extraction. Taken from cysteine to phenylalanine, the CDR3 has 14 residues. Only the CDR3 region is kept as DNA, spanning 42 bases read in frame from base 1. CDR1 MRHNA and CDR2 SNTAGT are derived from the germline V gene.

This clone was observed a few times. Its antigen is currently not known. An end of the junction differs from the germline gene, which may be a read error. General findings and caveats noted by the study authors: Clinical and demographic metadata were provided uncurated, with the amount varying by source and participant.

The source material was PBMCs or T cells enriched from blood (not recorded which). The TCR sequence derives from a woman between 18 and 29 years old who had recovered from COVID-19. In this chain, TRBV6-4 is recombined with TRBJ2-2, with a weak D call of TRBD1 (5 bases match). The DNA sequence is TGTGCCAGCAAACAGGCAGGTGACACGGGGGAGCTGTTTTTT. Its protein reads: CASKQAGDTGELFF.